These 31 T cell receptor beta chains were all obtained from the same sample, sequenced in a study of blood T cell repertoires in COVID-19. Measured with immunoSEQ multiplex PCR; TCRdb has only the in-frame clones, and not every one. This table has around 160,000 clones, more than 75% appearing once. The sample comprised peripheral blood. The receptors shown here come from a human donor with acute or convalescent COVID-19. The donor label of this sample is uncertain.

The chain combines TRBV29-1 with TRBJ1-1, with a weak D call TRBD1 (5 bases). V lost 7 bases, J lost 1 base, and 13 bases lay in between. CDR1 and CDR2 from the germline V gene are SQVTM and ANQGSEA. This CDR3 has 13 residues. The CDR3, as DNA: TGCAGCGCTCCCAAGACAGCGAACACTGAAGCTTTCTTT. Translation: CSAPKTANTEAFF.

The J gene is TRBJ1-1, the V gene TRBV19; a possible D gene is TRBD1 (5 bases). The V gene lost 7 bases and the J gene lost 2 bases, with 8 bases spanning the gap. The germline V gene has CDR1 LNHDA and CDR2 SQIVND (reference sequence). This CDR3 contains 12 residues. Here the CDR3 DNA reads TGTGCCAGTACGACAGTCAACACTGAAGCTTTCTTT. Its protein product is CASTTVNTEAFF.

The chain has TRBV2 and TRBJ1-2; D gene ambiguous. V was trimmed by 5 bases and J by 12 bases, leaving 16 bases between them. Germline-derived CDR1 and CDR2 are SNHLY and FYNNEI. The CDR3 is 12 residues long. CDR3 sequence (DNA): TGTGCCAGCAGTAGCGGCCAGTTCGATAACACCTTC. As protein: CASSSGQFDNTF.

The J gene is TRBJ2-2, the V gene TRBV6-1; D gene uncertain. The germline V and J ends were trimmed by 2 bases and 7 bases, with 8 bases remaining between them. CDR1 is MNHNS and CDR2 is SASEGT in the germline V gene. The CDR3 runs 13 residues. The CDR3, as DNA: TGTGCCAGCAGTGAACTTGGCAGCGGGGAGCTGTTTTTT. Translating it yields CASSELGSGELFF.

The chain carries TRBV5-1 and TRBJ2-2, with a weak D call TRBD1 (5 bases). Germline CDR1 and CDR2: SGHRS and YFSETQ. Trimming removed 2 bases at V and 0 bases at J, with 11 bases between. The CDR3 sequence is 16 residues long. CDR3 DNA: TGCGCCAGCAGCTTCACCTCCAGGGCGAACACCGGGGAGCTGTTTTTT. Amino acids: CASSFTSRANTGELFF.

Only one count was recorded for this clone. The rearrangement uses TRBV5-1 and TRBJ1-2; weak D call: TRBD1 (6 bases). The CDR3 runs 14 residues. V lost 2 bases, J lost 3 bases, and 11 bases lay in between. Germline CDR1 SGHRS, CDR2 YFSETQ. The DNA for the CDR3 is TGCGCCAGCAGCTTACAGGGAGGGGACTATGGCTACACCTTC. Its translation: CASSLQGGDYGYTF.

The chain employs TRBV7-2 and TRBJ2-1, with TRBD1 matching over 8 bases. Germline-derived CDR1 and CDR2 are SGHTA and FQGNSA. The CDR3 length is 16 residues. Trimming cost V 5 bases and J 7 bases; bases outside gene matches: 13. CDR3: CASSPQGAFPGNEQFF. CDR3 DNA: TGTGCCAGCAGCCCGCAGGGGGCCTTCCCGGGTAATGAGCAGTTCTTC.

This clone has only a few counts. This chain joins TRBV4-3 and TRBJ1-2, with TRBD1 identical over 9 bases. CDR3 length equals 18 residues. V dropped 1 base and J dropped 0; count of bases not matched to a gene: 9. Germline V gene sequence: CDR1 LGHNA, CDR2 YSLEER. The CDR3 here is CASSQVRERQGANYGYTF. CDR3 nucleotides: TGCGCCAGCAGCCAAGTGAGGGAAAGACAGGGGGCTAACTATGGCTACACCTTC.

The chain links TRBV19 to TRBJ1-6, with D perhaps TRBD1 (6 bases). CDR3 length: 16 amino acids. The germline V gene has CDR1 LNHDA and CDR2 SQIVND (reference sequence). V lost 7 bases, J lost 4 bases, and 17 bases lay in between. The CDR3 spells CASNEGIGTYNSPLHF. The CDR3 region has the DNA TGTGCCAGTAACGAGGGAATCGGGACATATAATTCACCCCTCCACTTT.

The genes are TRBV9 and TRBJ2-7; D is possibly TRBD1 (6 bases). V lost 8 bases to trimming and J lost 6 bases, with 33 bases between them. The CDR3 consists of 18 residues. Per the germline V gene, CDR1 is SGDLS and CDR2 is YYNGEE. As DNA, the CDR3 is TGTGCCAGACCTGGGCAGGGACAACCAACCGTACCTGCGACCGAGCAGTACTTC. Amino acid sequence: CARPGQGQPTVPATEQYF.

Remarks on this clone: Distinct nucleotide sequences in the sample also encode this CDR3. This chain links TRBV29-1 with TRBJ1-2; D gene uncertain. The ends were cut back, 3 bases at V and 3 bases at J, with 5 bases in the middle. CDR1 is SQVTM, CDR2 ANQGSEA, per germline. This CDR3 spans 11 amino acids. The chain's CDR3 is CSVDRDYGYTF. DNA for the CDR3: TGCAGCGTTGACCGGGACTATGGCTACACCTTC.

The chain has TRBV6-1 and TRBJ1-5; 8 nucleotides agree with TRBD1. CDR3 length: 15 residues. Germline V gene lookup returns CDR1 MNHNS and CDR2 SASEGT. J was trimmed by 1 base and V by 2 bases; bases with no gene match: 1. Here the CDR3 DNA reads TGTGCCAGCAGTGAACAGGGGGCAAGCAATCAGCCCCAGCATTTT. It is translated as CASSEQGASNQPQHF.

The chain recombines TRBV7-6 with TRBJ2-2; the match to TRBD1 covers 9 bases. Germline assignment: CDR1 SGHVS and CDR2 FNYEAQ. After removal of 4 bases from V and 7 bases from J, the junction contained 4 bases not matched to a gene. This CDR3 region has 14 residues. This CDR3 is CASSSTGGNGELFF. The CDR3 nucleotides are TGTGCCAGCAGCTCCACAGGGGGCAACGGGGAGCTGTTTTTT.

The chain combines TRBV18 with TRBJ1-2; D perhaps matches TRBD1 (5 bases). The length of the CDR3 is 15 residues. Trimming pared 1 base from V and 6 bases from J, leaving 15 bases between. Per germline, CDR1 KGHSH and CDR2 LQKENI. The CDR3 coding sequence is TGTGCCAGCTCACCACGATGGGGGGATGAGGATGGCTACACCTTC. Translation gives CASSPRWGDEDGYTF.

The CDR3 nucleotides are TGTGCCAGCAGCCAAGATGGGCAGTCTAACTATGGCTACACCTTC. Amino acids: CASSQDGQSNYGYTF. The chain joins TRBV4-2 to TRBJ1-2; D is uncertain. V was cut by 0 bases and J by 0 bases, with 8 bases left in between. The CDR3 runs 15 residues. The germline V gene has CDR1 LGHNA and CDR2 YNFKEQ.

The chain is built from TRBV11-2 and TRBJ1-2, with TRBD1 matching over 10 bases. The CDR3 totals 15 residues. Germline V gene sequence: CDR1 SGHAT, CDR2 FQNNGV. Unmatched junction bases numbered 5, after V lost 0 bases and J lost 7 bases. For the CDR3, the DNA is TGTGCCAGCAGCTTAGATGGGACAGGGGATTTTGGCTACACCTTC. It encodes CASSLDGTGDFGYTF.

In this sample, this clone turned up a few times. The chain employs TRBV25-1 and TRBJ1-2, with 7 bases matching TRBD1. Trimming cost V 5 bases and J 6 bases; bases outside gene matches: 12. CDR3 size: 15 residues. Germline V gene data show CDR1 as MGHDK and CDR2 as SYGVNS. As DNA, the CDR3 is TGTGCCAGCAGTACCTTGACAGGGAGAGGTGATGGCTACACCTTC. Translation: CASSTLTGRGDGYTF.

CDR3 nucleotides: TGCGCCAGCAGCTTTTCAGGGCGTAATGAAAAACTGTTTTTT. This gives the protein CASSFSGRNEKLFF. V and J are TRBV5-1 and TRBJ1-4; a possible D gene is TRBD1 (5 bases). The CDR3 spans 14 residues. V was trimmed by 2 bases and J by 4 bases, leaving 9 bases between them. The germline gives CDR1 SGHRS, CDR2 YFSETQ.

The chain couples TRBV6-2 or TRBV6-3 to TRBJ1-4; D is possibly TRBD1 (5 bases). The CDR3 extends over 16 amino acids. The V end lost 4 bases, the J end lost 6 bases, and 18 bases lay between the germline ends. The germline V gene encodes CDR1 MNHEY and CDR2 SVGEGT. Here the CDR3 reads CASSSDTSGRHEKLFF. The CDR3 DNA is TGTGCCAGCAGTTCCGACACTTCAGGGAGGCATGAAAAACTGTTTTTT.

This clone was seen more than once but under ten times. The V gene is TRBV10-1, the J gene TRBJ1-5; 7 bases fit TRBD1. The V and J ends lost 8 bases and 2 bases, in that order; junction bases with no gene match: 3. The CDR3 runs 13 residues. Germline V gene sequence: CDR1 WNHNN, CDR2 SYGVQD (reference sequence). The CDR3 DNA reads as TGCGCCAGCGGACAGGCCGGCAATCAGCCCCAGCATTTT. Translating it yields CASGQAGNQPQHF.

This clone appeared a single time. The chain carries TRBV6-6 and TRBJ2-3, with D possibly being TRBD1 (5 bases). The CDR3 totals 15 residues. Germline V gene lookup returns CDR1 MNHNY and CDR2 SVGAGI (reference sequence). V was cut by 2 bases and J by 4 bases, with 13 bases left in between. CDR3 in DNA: TGTGCCAGCAGTTACGGGGATCTGGGGCCAGATACGCAGTATTTT. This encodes CASSYGDLGPDTQYF.

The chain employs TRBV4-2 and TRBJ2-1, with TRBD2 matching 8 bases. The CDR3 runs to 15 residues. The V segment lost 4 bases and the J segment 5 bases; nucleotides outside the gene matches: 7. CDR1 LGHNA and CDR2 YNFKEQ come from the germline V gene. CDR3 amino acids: CASSPMDGGDNEQFF. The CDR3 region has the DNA TGTGCCAGCAGCCCGATGGACGGGGGGGACAATGAGCAGTTCTTC.

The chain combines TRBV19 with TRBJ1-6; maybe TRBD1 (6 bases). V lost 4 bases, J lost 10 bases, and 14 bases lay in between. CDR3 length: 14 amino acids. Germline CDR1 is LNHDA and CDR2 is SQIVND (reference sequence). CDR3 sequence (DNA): TGTGCCAGTAGTACAAACTACAGGGAATCACCCCTCCACTTT. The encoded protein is CASSTNYRESPLHF. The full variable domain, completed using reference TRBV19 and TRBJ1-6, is DGGITQSPKYLFRKEGQNVTLSCEQNLNHDAMYWYRQDPGQGLRLIYYSQIVNDFQKGDIAEGYSVSREKKESFPLTVTSAQKNPTAFYLCASSTNYRESPLHFGNGTRLTVT.

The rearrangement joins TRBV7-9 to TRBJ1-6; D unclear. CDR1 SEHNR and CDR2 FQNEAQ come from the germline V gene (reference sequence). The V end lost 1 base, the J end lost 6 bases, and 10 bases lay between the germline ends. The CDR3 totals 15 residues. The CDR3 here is CASSLVGRANSPLHF. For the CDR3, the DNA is TGTGCCAGCAGCTTAGTGGGGAGGGCTAATTCACCCCTCCACTTT.

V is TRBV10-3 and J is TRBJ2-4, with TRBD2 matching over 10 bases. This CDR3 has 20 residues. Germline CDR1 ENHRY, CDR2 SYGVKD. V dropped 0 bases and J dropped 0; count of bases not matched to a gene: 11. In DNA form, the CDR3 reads TGTGCCATCAGTGAGTCGGGAGCTAGCGGGGGCGCTTTAGCCAAAAACATTCAGTACTTC. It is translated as CAISESGASGGALAKNIQYF.

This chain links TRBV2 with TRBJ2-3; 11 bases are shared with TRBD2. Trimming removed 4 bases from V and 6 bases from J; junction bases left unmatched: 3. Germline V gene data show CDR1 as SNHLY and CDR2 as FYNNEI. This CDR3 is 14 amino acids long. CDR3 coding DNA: TGTGCCAGCAGTGGACTAGCGGGGACCGATACGCAGTATTTT. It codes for CASSGLAGTDTQYF.

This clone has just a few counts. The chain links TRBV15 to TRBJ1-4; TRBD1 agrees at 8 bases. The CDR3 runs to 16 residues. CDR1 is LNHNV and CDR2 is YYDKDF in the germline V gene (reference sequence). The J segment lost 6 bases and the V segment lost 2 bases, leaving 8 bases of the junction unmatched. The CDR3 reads CATSRPFRGQDEKLFF. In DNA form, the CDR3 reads TGTGCCACCAGCAGACCTTTCAGGGGGCAGGATGAAAAACTGTTTTTT.

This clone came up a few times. The CDR3 DNA sequence: TGTGCCAGCCGGGGGGTTGGCACTGAAGCTTTCTTT. Translating it yields CASRGVGTEAFF. The chain recombines TRBV2 with TRBJ1-1; D is possibly TRBD1 (5 bases). The V and J ends lost 8 bases and 4 bases respectively, with 11 bases between them. The V gene's germline CDR1 is SNHLY and CDR2 FYNNEI. CDR3 length: 12 residues.

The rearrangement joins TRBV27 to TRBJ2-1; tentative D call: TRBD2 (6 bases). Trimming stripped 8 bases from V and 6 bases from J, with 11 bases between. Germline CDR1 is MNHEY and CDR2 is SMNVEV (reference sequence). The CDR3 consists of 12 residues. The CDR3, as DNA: TGTGCCAGCGGAGGGGCGGGCAATGAGCAGTTCTTC. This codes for CASGGAGNEQFF.

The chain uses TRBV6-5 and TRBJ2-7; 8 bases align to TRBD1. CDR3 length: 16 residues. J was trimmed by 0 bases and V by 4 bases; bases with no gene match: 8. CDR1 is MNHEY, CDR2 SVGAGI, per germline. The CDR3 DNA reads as TGTGCCAGCAGTTCACACCCAACAGGGGGCTCCTACGAGCAGTACTTC. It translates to CASSSHPTGGSYEQYF.

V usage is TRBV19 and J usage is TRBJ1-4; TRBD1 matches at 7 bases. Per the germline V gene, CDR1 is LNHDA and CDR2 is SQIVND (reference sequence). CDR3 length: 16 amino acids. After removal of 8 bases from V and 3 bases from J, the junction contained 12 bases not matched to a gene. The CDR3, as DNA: TGTGCCAGTTCAAGGACAGGACAAATCGCTAATGAAAAACTGTTTTTT. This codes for CASSRTGQIANEKLFF.